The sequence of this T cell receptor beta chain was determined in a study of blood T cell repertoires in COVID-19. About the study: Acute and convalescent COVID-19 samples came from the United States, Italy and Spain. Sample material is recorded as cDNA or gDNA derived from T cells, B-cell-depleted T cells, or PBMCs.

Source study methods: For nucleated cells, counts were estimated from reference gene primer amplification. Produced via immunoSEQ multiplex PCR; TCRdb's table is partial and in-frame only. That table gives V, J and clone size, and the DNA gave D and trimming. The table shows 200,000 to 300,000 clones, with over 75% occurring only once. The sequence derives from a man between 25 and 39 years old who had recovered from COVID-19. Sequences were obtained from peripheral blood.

The CDR3 region has the DNA TGTGCCAGCTCACCGGGAGAACCACAGCCGAACACTGAAGCTTTCTTT. Translation gives CASSPGEPQPNTEAFF. The chain recombines TRBV18 with TRBJ1-1; no reliable D call. Germline CDR1 reads KGHSH; CDR2 reads LQKENI. Trimming left V 3 bases short and J 1 base short, with 15 bases between. The CDR3 has 16 residues.